The 13 T cell receptor beta chains listed next were all sequenced from one sample in a study of T-cell reconstitution after alpha-beta-depleted transplantation in children. Unique molecular identifiers were used to barcode this TCRbeta library. TCRdb analysed the PCR reads with MiXCR anew, one entry per CDR3 protein. The sample has 350,000 to 400,000 distinct CDR3 sequences, roughly 15% seen once. Sequences were derived from PBMCs, sampled from the stem cell graft. The receptors come from a human donor who donated a stem cell graft to a child with Fanconi anemia.

This clonotype has only a few counts. In DNA form, the CDR3 reads TGTGCCAGCAGTTTATGGGCGGGGGGGCCCTCTTACGAGCAGTACTTC. Its translation: CASSLWAGGPSYEQYF. The chain combines TRBV12-3 or TRBV12-4 with TRBJ2-7, with 9 bases aligning to TRBD2. V lost 2 bases, J lost 4 bases, and 9 bases stayed unmatched. The CDR3 has 16 amino acids.

This clonotype has ten or more counts. V and J are TRBV7-9 and TRBJ1-1; D is possibly TRBD1 (6 bases). Germline assignment: CDR1 SEHNR and CDR2 FQNEAQ (reference sequence). V was cut by 5 bases and J by 1 base, with 14 bases left in between. CDR3 size: 15 residues. CDR3 DNA: TGTGCCAGCAGCCCCTCCGGACAGACGAACACTGAAGCTTTCTTT. This gives the protein CASSPSGQTNTEAFF.

This sequence joins TRBV2 and TRBJ2-2; D is unresolved. This CDR3 is built from 13 residues. From germline, CDR1 is SNHLY and CDR2 FYNNEI. Trimming took off 8 bases at V and 3 bases at J, with 10 bases between the two ends. Written as DNA, the CDR3 is TGTGCCAGCCTGGCGTGGGACACCGGGGAGCTGTTTTTT. It codes for CASLAWDTGELFF.

The genes are TRBV20-1 and TRBJ1-2; D uncertain. Trimming removed 3 bases from V and 5 bases from J, with 13 bases in between. This CDR3 is 13 amino acids long. Germline CDR1 reads DFQATT; CDR2 reads SNEGSKA (reference sequence). CDR3 bases: TGCAGTGCTAGGAGGCCCTCAATTTATGGCTACACCTTC. Translating it yields CSARRPSIYGYTF.

The chain recombines TRBV4-3 with TRBJ1-2, with D uncertain. V was cut by 1 base and J by 1 base, with 10 bases left in between. The CDR3 contains 15 residues. Germline V gene sequence: CDR1 LGHNA, CDR2 YSLEER. Here the CDR3 reads CASSQGFIDNYGYTF. CDR3 nucleotide sequence: TGCGCCAGCAGCCAAGGGTTCATAGATAACTATGGCTACACCTTC.

This clonotype was detected a few times. CDR3 bases: TGTGCCAGCACCCTAGGGCCCGCGGTCAGCTCTGGAAACACCATATATTTT. This codes for CASTLGPAVSSGNTIYF. The chain has TRBV12-3 or TRBV12-4 and TRBJ1-3, with D uncertain. The CDR3 totals 17 residues. Between the trimmed V and J ends, which lost 7 bases and 0 bases, there was a span of 19 bases.

The chain couples TRBV12-3 or TRBV12-4 to TRBJ1-2; TRBD1 is a possible D gene (6 bases). With 6 bases removed from V and 4 bases from J, the gap between germline ends came to 15 bases. The CDR3 consists of 14 residues. CDR3 loop: CASSPTGMGYGYTF. The CDR3 region has the DNA TGTGCCAGCAGCCCTACAGGGATGGGCTATGGCTACACCTTC.

The genes are TRBV7-2 and TRBJ2-3; 7 bases match TRBD2. Germline CDR1 and CDR2: SGHTA and FQGNSA. This CDR3 region has 18 residues. After removal of 5 bases from V and 2 bases from J, the junction contained 16 bases not matched to a gene. CDR3 region: CASSPYTKWGGFTDTQYF. DNA for the CDR3: TGTGCCAGCAGCCCTTACACCAAGTGGGGGGGATTCACAGATACGCAGTATTTT. Based on the CDR3 plus reference TRBV7-2 and TRBJ2-3, the full variable domain is GAGVSQSPSNKVTEKGKDVELRCDPISGHTALYWYRQSLGQGLEFLIYFQGNSAPDKSGLPSDRFSAERTGGSVSTLTIQRTQQEDSAVYLCASSPYTKWGGFTDTQYFGPGTRLTVL.

This clonotype was detected only a few times. V and J are TRBV5-1 and TRBJ2-1; D is ambiguous. CDR1 SGHRS and CDR2 YFSETQ come from the germline V gene. The CDR3 loop spans 13 amino acids. V was trimmed by 0 bases and J by 6 bases, leaving 7 bases between them. CDR3 coding DNA: TGCGCCAGCAGCTTGGTACCTGGCAATGAGCAGTTCTTC. Translating gives CASSLVPGNEQFF.

This chain uses TRBV12-3 or TRBV12-4 with TRBJ1-5; D possibly corresponds to TRBD1 (5 bases). The ends were cut back, 6 bases at V and 3 bases at J, with 12 bases in the middle. The CDR3 runs 14 residues. The CDR3 loop is CASSLQAANQPQHF. The DNA for the CDR3 is TGTGCCAGCAGCCTACAGGCTGCCAATCAGCCCCAGCATTTT.

This clonotype turned up a few times. The rearrangement uses TRBV10-3 and TRBJ1-2; D gene unclear. Trimming took off 4 bases at V and 1 base at J, with 16 bases between the two ends. The CDR3 is 16 amino acids. CDR1 ENHRY and CDR2 SYGVKD come from the germline V gene. The CDR3 sequence: CAISAQLEGINYGYTF. The CDR3 region has the DNA TGTGCCATCAGTGCCCAACTGGAGGGAATTAACTATGGCTACACCTTC.

This clonotype was seen a few times. V is TRBV20-1 and J is TRBJ2-1; the D gene is possibly TRBD1 (6 bases). Germline assignment: CDR1 DFQATT and CDR2 SNEGSKA (reference sequence). This CDR3 has 13 amino acids. Trimming took 4 bases from V and 2 from J, leaving 9 bases between them. The CDR3 reads CSATGEPYNEQFF. For the CDR3, the DNA is TGCAGTGCTACAGGGGAACCCTACAATGAGCAGTTCTTC.

The rearrangement joins TRBV28 to TRBJ2-2; 8 bases agree with TRBD1. CDR3 length: 17 amino acids. Germline V CDR1 and CDR2: MDHEN, SYDVKM. The ends lost 0 bases at V and 2 bases at J; junction bases unmatched: 5. The CDR3 is CASSLWTDRANTGELFF. The CDR3 DNA follows: TGTGCCAGCAGTTTATGGACGGACAGGGCTAACACCGGGGAGCTGTTTTTT.